The present TCR beta chain was sequenced within a study of Graves' ophthalmopathy and Graves' hyperthyroidism. This CDR3 has 15 amino acids. Germline-derived CDR1 and CDR2 are SGHTA and FQGNSA. RNA served as the template for amplifying TCR beta CDR3 regions. RT-PCR in the first round used HTBI primers; a second-round multiplex PCR followed. TCRdb re-derived calls from the multiplex PCR reads in MiXCR, one entry per CDR3 protein. The profile shows around 1.1 million distinct CDR3 sequences, roughly 35% of them singletons. As concerns this clonotype: It may be a read error: a sequence one base away is much more abundant.

The clonotype comes from an adult man with Graves' hyperthyroidism. The sample consisted of peripheral blood or thyroid tissue (not recorded which). The V call is TRBV7-2, the J call TRBJ1-1, with 9 nucleotides matching TRBD1. CDR3 sequence reads: CAGSIRTGVNTEAFF. As DNA, the CDR3 is TGTGCCGGCAGCATAAGGACAGGGGTGAACACTGAAGCTTTCTTT.